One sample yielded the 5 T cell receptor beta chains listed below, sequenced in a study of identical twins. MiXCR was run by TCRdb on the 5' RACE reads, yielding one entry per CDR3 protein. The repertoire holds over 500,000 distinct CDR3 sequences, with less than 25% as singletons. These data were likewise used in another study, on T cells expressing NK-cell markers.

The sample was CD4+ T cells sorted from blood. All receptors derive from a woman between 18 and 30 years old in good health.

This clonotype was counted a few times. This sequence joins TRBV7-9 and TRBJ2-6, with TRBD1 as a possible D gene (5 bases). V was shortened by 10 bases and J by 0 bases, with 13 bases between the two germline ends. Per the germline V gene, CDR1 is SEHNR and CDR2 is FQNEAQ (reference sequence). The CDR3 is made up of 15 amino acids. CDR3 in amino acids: CATEQDFSGANVLTF. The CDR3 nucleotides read TGTGCCACCGAACAGGATTTCTCTGGGGCCAACGTCCTGACTTTC.

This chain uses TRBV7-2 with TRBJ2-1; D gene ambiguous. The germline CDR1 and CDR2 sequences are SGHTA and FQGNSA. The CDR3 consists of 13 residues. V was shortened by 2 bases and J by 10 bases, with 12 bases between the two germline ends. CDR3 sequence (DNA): TGTGCCAGCAGCTTATCGGGTCCCCGGGAGCAGTTCTTC. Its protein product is CASSLSGPREQFF.

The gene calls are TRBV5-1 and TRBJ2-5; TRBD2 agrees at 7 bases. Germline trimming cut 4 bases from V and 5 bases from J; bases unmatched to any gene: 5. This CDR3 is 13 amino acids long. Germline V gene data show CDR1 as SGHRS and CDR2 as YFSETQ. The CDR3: CASSPTSSETQYF. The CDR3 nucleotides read TGCGCCAGCAGCCCGACTAGCAGTGAGACCCAGTACTTC.

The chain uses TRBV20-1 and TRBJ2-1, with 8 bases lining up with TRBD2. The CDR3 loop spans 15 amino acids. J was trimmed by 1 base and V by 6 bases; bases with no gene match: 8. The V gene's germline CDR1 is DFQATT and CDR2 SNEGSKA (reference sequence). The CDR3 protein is CSAPGGRGSYNEQFF. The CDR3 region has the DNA TGCAGTGCCCCGGGGGGGCGGGGGTCCTACAATGAGCAGTTCTTC.

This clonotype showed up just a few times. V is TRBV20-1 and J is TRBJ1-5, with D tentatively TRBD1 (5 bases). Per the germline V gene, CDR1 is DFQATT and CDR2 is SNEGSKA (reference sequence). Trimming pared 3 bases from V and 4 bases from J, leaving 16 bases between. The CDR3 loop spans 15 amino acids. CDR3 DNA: TGCAGTGCTAGTTGGAGGCAGGGAGGGAATCAGCCCCAGCATTTT. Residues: CSASWRQGGNQPQHF.